These T cell receptor beta chains were read from a single sample in a study of T cell responses to AZD1222 COVID-19 vaccine. The repertoire was sequenced with immunoSEQ multiplex PCR; TCRdb's copy has only in-frame clones and lacks some. In the table there are about 120,000 clones, roughly four fifths of which are singletons. Sequencing used peripheral blood, obtained on day 0 of AZD1222 vaccination. These TCRs come from an adult in good health. The CDR3 runs from the conserved cysteine through the conserved F or W. A D gene is named only where the DNA matches it firmly. The size entry is marked missing in some rows and otherwise reads once, few, many or a size class.

v_call: TRBV5-1
clone_size: .
d_call: TRBD2
j_call: TRBJ2-7
cdr3_nt: TGCGCCAGCAGCTTGGATCCAGCGGGGGAAAACGAGCAGTACTTC
cdr3_aa: CASSLDPAGENEQYF

v_call: TRBV18
clone_size: .
d_call: TRBD2
j_call: TRBJ2-3
cdr3_nt: TGTGCCAGCTCACCACCCATCGGGAGGGCTAATACGCAGTATTTT
cdr3_aa: CASSPPIGRANTQYF

v_call: TRBV18
clone_size: .
d_call: .
j_call: TRBJ1-4
cdr3_nt: TGTGCCAGCTCCCCGGGCCAGAATGAAAAACTGTTTTTT
cdr3_aa: CASSPGQNEKLFF

v_call: TRBV28
clone_size: once
d_call: TRBD1
j_call: TRBJ2-5
cdr3_nt: TGTGCCAGCAGTTTAGCAGGGGGCGGGCAGACCCAGTACTTC
cdr3_aa: CASSLAGGGQTQYF

v_call: TRBV19
clone_size: .
d_call: .
j_call: TRBJ2-2
cdr3_nt: TGTGCCACCTTAAACACCGGGGAGCTGTTTTTT
cdr3_aa: CATLNTGELFF

v_call: TRBV6-2/TRBV6-3
clone_size: many
d_call: TRBD2
j_call: TRBJ2-5
cdr3_nt: TGTGCCAGCAGTTACTCGATCTCTAGCGGGGGGCAAGAGACCCAGTACTTC
cdr3_aa: CASSYSISSGGQETQYF

v_call: TRBV30
clone_size: .
d_call: .
j_call: TRBJ2-4
cdr3_nt: TGTGCCTGGAGTGCATTCTCAGGGACTCTAGCCAAAAACATTCAGTACTTC
cdr3_aa: CAWSAFSGTLAKNIQYF

v_call: TRBV4-3
clone_size: .
d_call: TRBD1
j_call: TRBJ1-2
cdr3_nt: TGCGCCAGCAGTCGAAGTAGGGGACAGGGGACTGGCGGCTACACCTTC
cdr3_aa: CASSRSRGQGTGGYTF

v_call: TRBV20-1
clone_size: .
d_call: .
j_call: TRBJ1-1
cdr3_nt: TGCAGTTCGATGAACACTGAAGCTTTCTTT
cdr3_aa: CSSMNTEAFF

v_call: TRBV7-2
clone_size: .
d_call: TRBD1
j_call: TRBJ2-5
cdr3_nt: TGTGCCAGCAGCTTAGGAGGGACAGGGAAAGAGACCCAGTACTTC
cdr3_aa: CASSLGGTGKETQYF